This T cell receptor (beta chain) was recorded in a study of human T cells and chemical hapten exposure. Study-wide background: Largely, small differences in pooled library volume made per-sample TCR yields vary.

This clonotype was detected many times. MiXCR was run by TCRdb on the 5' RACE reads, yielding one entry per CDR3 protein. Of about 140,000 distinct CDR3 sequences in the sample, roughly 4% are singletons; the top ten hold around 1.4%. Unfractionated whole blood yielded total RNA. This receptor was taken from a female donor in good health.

In DNA form, the CDR3 reads TGTGCCACCAGCATACCCGGGGGGGAGCAGTTCTTC. It specifies CATSIPGGEQFF. The chain links TRBV15 to TRBJ2-1; 7 bases are shared with TRBD2. The germline V gene encodes CDR1 LNHNV and CDR2 YYDKDF (reference sequence). The ends lost 4 bases at V and 10 bases at J; junction bases unmatched: 4. The CDR3 consists of 12 residues.